This TCR beta chain is from a study of pediatric ulcerative colitis. The method was immunoSEQ multiplex PCR; TCRdb's version includes in-frame clones alone and lacks a portion of them. The sample has roughly 16,000 clones, around 80% seen once. Rectal tissue came from one to two pinch biopsies taken at colonoscopy. The CDR3 is 15 amino acids. Germline values: CDR1 MNHNS, CDR2 SASEGT. The junction had 4 bases not matched to a gene; V was cut back by 4 bases and J by 3 bases. Specimen: gut tissue. The sequence came from a boy aged 5-17 years who was a control in a study of pediatric ulcerative colitis. The chain employs TRBV6-1 and TRBJ2-3; 10 nucleotides align to TRBD2. CDR3: CASSVSAGGTDTQYF. The DNA of the CDR3 is TGTGCCAGCAGTGTATCAGCGGGAGGGACAGATACGCAGTATTTT.